These T cell receptor beta chains were read from a single sample in a study of blood T cell repertoires in COVID-19. Method: immunoSEQ multiplex PCR; TCRdb's copy keeps in-frame clones and lacks some. The sample comprises 390,000 or so clones, over 75% of which are singletons, and about 1% rests with the top ten. Material for sequencing was PBMCs or T cells enriched from blood (not recorded which). The receptors stem from a man aged 18 to 30 who had recovered from COVID-19. Both conserved end residues are part of each CDR3. Each record gives: D gene, J gene, V gene, CDR3 DNA, CDR3 protein. The D gene is left open where the match is weak.

TRBD2	TRBJ2-1	TRBV28	TGTGCCAGCACCCTCGGGACTAGCGGGTTTAATGAGCAGTTCTTC	CASTLGTSGFNEQFF
NA	TRBJ2-2	TRBV5-1	TGCGCCAGCAGCGTCCTGACTAGATCCGGGGAGCTGTTTTTT	CASSVLTRSGELFF
NA	TRBJ1-1	TRBV19	TGTGCCAGTAGTATTGTAGTGAACACTGAAGCTTTCTTT	CASSIVVNTEAFF
NA	TRBJ2-7	TRBV6-5	TGTGCCAGCAGTTCCGCCGGTCCGTTCTCTAAGGAGCGGTACTTC	CASSSAGPFSKERYF
NA	TRBJ2-3	TRBV7-9	TGTGCCAGCAGCAGCTCCCGGGGGACTGATACGCAGTATTTT	CASSSSRGTDTQYF
NA	TRBJ1-5	TRBV12-3/TRBV12-4	TGTGCCAGCAGTTTTCCCGGTCAGCCCCAGCATTTT	CASSFPGQPQHF
NA	TRBJ1-1	TRBV6-5	TGTGCCAGCAGAAGTCAAGGGGCCGCTTTCTTT	CASRSQGAAFF
TRBD2	TRBJ2-2	TRBV27	TGTGCCAGCAGTTACTCTAGCGGGAGTAGGGGCGGGGAGCTGTTTTTT	CASSYSSGSRGGELFF
NA	TRBJ2-1	TRBV29-1	TGCAGCGCTGCTGAGCAGGCCGTTTTCGAGCAGTTCTTC	CSAAEQAVFEQFF
NA	TRBJ2-2	TRBV6-5	TGTGCCAGCAGTCCCCGGAGTTTCGGCGGGGAGCTGTTTTTT	CASSPRSFGGELFF
NA	TRBJ2-1	TRBV4-1	TGCGCCAGCAGCCAAGATGGGCATGAGCAGTTCTTC	CASSQDGHEQFF
NA	TRBJ2-5	TRBV18	TGTGCCAGCTCACTAGGGCTAGGGGAAGAGACCCAGTACTTC	CASSLGLGEETQYF
TRBD2	TRBJ2-7	TRBV29-1	TGCAGCGCCGGGACTAGCGGCCTGTACTACGAGCAGTACTTC	CSAGTSGLYYEQYF
NA	TRBJ2-2	TRBV5-4	TGTGCCAGCAGCAACGTCGTTTACGGGACAAGAGGGGAGCTGTTTTTT	CASSNVVYGTRGELFF
NA	TRBJ2-3	TRBV7-9	TGTGCCAGCAGCCCGCAAACTAGCTCAGATACGCAGTATTTT	CASSPQTSSDTQYF
NA	TRBJ1-2	TRBV6-5	TGTGCCAGCAGTTACGCGGCAGGGGATGGCTACACCTTC	CASSYAAGDGYTF
TRBD1	TRBJ1-3	TRBV4-3	TGCGCCAGCAGCCAAGCCCCCAGGGGGCCTGGAAACACCATATATTTT	CASSQAPRGPGNTIYF
NA	TRBJ1-1	TRBV5-6	TGTGCCAGCAGCTTGGGCGGGGCCGGTGACACTGAAGCTTTCTTT	CASSLGGAGDTEAFF
TRBD2	TRBJ2-3	TRBV24-1	TGTGCCACCAGTGACTTAAGCGGGGGGAGCACTACAGATACGCAGTATTTT	CATSDLSGGSTTDTQYF
NA	TRBJ2-2	TRBV5-5	TGTGCCAGCAGCACCAGGACCGGGGAGCTGTTTTTT	CASSTRTGELFF
NA	TRBJ2-5	TRBV24-1	TGTGCCACCAGCTTCCAAGAGACCCAGTACTTC	CATSFQETQYF
NA	TRBJ1-1	TRBV28	TGTGCCAGCAGTCTTTATTGGGGGGGGCGGCTGGCTGAAGCTTTCTTT	CASSLYWGGRLAEAFF
NA	TRBJ2-6	TRBV28	TGTGCCAGCAGTCCGAGCAAAACGGACGTCCTGACTTTC	CASSPSKTDVLTF